One T cell receptor (beta chain) is described in this entry. There is no known antigen for this receptor. Within one base of it there is no much larger clone, and no base qualities were kept. Libraries were prepared through the immunoSEQ multiplex PCR assay. Held by TCRdb, this immuneACCESS table contains in-frame sequences only and omits some clones. Under half of the omission traces to an unresolved V gene where checked; the cause of the rest is unknown. The sample records roughly 16,000 clones, about 86% of which are singletons. The ten top clones hold about 21% of the sample. The data belong to a study of ipilimumab plus nivolumab after autologous stem cell transplantation (dated by TCRdb to the early 2020s). Some background on the complete study: The median number of doses that trial patients received was a few for ipilimumab and 8 or 9 for nivolumab. Primary refractory and relapsed disease were included in the DLBCL cohort, with 18-month progression-free survival of roughly 89% and 26%, respectively. Patients in the trial were undergoing autologous transplant and had high-risk diffuse large B cell lymphoma, mature T cell lymphoma, or multiple myeloma. Approximately 36 patients made up the trial's intent-to-treat population. Study-wide conclusions, independent of this receptor: Per the authors, a biologic rationale for further study of the post-transplant checkpoint inhibition approach was offered by T cell receptor repertoire, regulatory T cell phenotype and gut microbiota profiles. The authors concluded that combined checkpoint inhibition appeared tolerable when used as consolidation after transplant.

Checkpoint therapy began 14 to 28 days after autologous transplant, with ipilimumab given at 1 mg/kg intravenously on day 1 of selected weeks. Nivolumab was administered at 3 mg/kg intravenously on day 1 of weeks 1, 4, 7, 10, and every two weeks through week 26. The study was a Phase Ib clinical trial testing combined checkpoint inhibition with ipilimumab and nivolumab as consolidation after autologous stem cell transplantation. This sequence originates from a male donor with diffuse large B-cell lymphoma. The sample in question was PBMCs, obtained in a trial of ipilimumab plus nivolumab as post-transplant consolidation.

The CDR3 corresponds to CASSLAGTDYNEQFF. The nucleotide sequence reads as follows: TGCGCCAGCAGCTTGGCCGGGACAGACTACAATGAGCAGTTCTTC. The sequence joins TRBV5-1 to TRBJ2-1, and 7 bases in between align with TRBD1. CDR1 and CDR2, per the germline V gene, are SGHRS and YFSETQ. For this chain, trimming is 0 bases at the V end and 3 bases at the J end, and the number of junction bases without a gene match is 3. From its cysteine to its phenylalanine, the CDR3 spans 15 amino acids. Only the CDR3 DNA is retained, 45 bases long and in frame from the first base.